Below, 23 T cell receptor beta chains from the same sample are listed, as sequenced in a study of radiation and T cells in renal cell carcinoma. Treatment described: 15 Gy SBRT to primary tumor, nephrectomy 4 weeks later. Clones were read by immunoSEQ multiplex PCR, and TCRdb kept only the in-frame ones, dropping some. The table lists under 20,000 clones, 55% to 65% of them singletons. Sequenced material: tumor tissue, taken from a patient whose treatment included radiotherapy and nephrectomy. These receptor sequences come from a woman in her 70s with renal cell carcinoma.

This chain links TRBV19 with TRBJ1-3; D is unresolved. V shed 8 bases and J shed 4 bases, with 12 bases lying between them. This CDR3 is 13 amino acids long. Germline CDR1 LNHDA, CDR2 SQIVND (reference sequence). The CDR3 nucleotides read TGTGCCAGTGCCCGGTACTCCGGAAACACCATATATTTT. This codes for CASARYSGNTIYF.

J is TRBJ1-1 and V is TRBV6-5; D is unresolved. Germline loops: CDR1 MNHEY, CDR2 SVGAGI. CDR3 size: 13 residues. Trimming pared 7 bases from V and 0 bases from J, leaving 9 bases between. The CDR3 here is CASNGLMNTEAFF. In DNA, the CDR3 is TGTGCCAGCAATGGCCTGATGAACACTGAAGCTTTCTTT.

This clone has just a few counts. This chain joins TRBV6-5 and TRBJ2-7; 7 bases line up with TRBD1. With V trimmed by 7 bases and J by 1 base, 10 bases remained unmatched. The CDR3 covers 15 residues. Germline V gene sequence: CDR1 MNHEY, CDR2 SVGAGI. The CDR3 DNA reads TGTGCCAGCACCACAAACAGGGGCCCTTCCTACGAGCAGTACTTC. This sequence encodes CASTTNRGPSYEQYF.

V and J are TRBV19 and TRBJ2-2; TRBD2 agrees at 7 bases. The V segment lost 6 bases and the J segment 4 bases; nucleotides outside the gene matches: 2. CDR1 is LNHDA and CDR2 is SQIVND in the germline V gene (reference sequence). CDR3 size: 13 residues. CDR3 sequence (DNA): TGTGCCAGTAGGACGGGGGGCACCGGGGAGCTGTTTTTT. Protein: CASRTGGTGELFF.

In this sample, this clone turned up a few times. The gene calls are TRBV5-6 and TRBJ2-7; D unclear. Germline V gene sequence: CDR1 SGHDT, CDR2 YYEEEE. The V end lost 2 bases, the J end lost 0 bases, and 3 bases lay between the germline ends. There are 12 residues in the CDR3. The CDR3 here is CASSFSSYEQYF. The CDR3 DNA follows: TGTGCCAGCAGCTTCTCCTCCTACGAGCAGTACTTC.

This chain connects TRBV29-1 to TRBJ1-4, with TRBD1 as a possible D gene (5 bases). There are 13 residues in the CDR3. Looked up from germline, CDR1 is SQVTM and CDR2 is ANQGSEA. V was shortened by 6 bases and J by 9 bases, with 17 bases between the two germline ends. For the CDR3, the DNA is TGCAGCGTCGGGGACGGGAGCTTAAAAAAACTGTTTTTT. This encodes CSVGDGSLKKLFF.

The J gene is TRBJ2-1, the V gene TRBV13; 8 bases are a match to TRBD2. Germline V lookup: CDR1 PRHDT, CDR2 FYEKMQ (reference sequence). The CDR3 is 15 amino acids. After removal of 0 bases from V and 7 bases from J, the junction contained 5 bases not matched to a gene. Here the CDR3 DNA reads TGTGCCAGCAGCTTAGGGACGGGAGGGCGTAATGAGCAGTTCTTC. Its translation: CASSLGTGGRNEQFF.

V is TRBV14 and J is TRBJ1-1; D unclear. Trimming removed 5 bases at V and 0 bases at J, with 7 bases between. In germline, CDR1 is SGHDN, CDR2 FVKESK. This CDR3 comprises 13 residues. DNA of the CDR3: TGTGCCAGCAGCTTCGCTTTGAACACTGAAGCTTTCTTT. Translated: CASSFALNTEAFF.

The rearrangement uses TRBV6-6 and TRBJ1-6; D unresolved. Germline V gene data show CDR1 as MNHNY and CDR2 as SVGAGI (reference sequence). V lost 2 bases and J 10 bases, leaving 9 bases between the germline ends. This CDR3 region has 13 residues. CDR3 nucleotides: TGTGCCAGCAGTTACGGTTTCGGGTCACCCCTCCACTTT. Protein: CASSYGFGSPLHF.

This chain joins TRBV2 and TRBJ1-6; 9 bases map to TRBD1. Unmatched junction bases numbered 7, after V lost 7 bases and J lost 9 bases. CDR3 length equals 14 residues. CDR1 and CDR2 (germline): SNHLY, FYNNEI. This chain's CDR3 is CASTRDRVVSPLHF. The CDR3 DNA reads as TGTGCCAGCACCCGGGACAGGGTCGTTTCACCCCTCCACTTT.

This clone was counted between two and nine times. V usage is TRBV5-6 and J usage is TRBJ1-4, with D unresolved. Germline V gives CDR1 SGHDT, CDR2 YYEEEE. The CDR3 is 16 residues long. Trimming took 2 bases from V and 0 from J, leaving 11 bases between them. CDR3 nucleotide sequence: TGTGCCAGCAGCTTAGAGGATTCAGCAACTAATGAAAAACTGTTTTTT. Translation: CASSLEDSATNEKLFF.

J is TRBJ2-1 and V is TRBV9; D is perhaps TRBD2 (5 bases). CDR3 length equals 19 residues. V lost 4 bases and J lost 0, with 23 bases in between. CDR1 is SGDLS, CDR2 YYNGEE, per germline. DNA for the CDR3: TGTGCCAGCAGCCCCCGAGCGGCTACCATCCCTAGCTCCTACAATGAGCAGTTCTTC. It encodes CASSPRAATIPSSYNEQFF.

The J gene is TRBJ1-3, the V gene TRBV4-3; D is perhaps TRBD1 (5 bases). The CDR3 consists of 16 residues. Germline V CDR1 and CDR2: LGHNA, YSLEER. V lost 1 base and J 4 bases, leaving 14 bases between the germline ends. CDR3 sequence: CASSQVPGVSGNTIYF. The CDR3 DNA follows: TGCGCCAGCAGCCAAGTTCCGGGGGTTTCCGGAAACACCATATATTTT.

CDR3 in DNA: TGTGCCAGCAGCAGGGACATGGGGGGCAATCAGCCCCAGCATTTT. Encoded protein: CASSRDMGGNQPQHF. The chain uses TRBV7-9 and TRBJ1-5; D might be TRBD1 (6 bases). Germline loops: CDR1 SEHNR, CDR2 FQNEAQ (reference sequence). Between the trimmed V and J ends, which lost 5 bases and 2 bases, there was a span of 13 bases. The CDR3 runs 15 residues.

The sample holds one count of this clone. This chain uses TRBV7-2 with TRBJ2-1; 8 bases line up with TRBD1. Germline-derived CDR1 and CDR2 are SGHTA and FQGNSA. The V gene end was trimmed by 5 bases and the J gene end by 0 bases; junction bases not matched to a gene: 3. The CDR3 has 15 residues. The chain's CDR3 is CASSEDRGSYNEQFF. Written as DNA, the CDR3 is TGTGCCAGCAGCGAAGACAGGGGCTCCTACAATGAGCAGTTCTTC.

The genes are TRBV9 and TRBJ1-2, with 8 bases fitting TRBD1. V dropped 4 bases and J dropped 5; count of bases not matched to a gene: 10. This CDR3 contains 15 residues. Germline CDR1 SGDLS, CDR2 YYNGEE. CDR3 nucleotides: TGTGCCAGCAGCCCAGAGGACAGGGTCGGGTATGGCTACACCTTC. Amino acids: CASSPEDRVGYGYTF.

The rearrangement joins TRBV7-2 to TRBJ1-3; TRBD1 matches at 7 bases. The length of the CDR3 is 16 residues. Germline-derived CDR1 and CDR2 are SGHTA and FQGNSA. V shed 5 bases, J shed 6 bases, and the junction held 13 bases outside the gene matches. This CDR3 reads CASSPSQGIRTNTIYF. The CDR3 bases are TGTGCCAGCAGCCCATCACAGGGGATAAGGACAAACACCATATATTTT.

V usage is TRBV4-1 and J usage is TRBJ2-1; 7 bases are a match to TRBD2. This CDR3 has 16 amino acids. In germline, CDR1 is MGHRA, CDR2 YSYEKL. J lost 2 bases, V lost 0 bases, and 4 bases had no gene match. As DNA, the CDR3 is TGCGCCAGCAGCCAAGATTGGGGGGGAACCTACAATGAGCAGTTCTTC. Translated, it gives CASSQDWGGTYNEQFF.

This clone has more than one count but fewer than ten. The chain couples TRBV2 to TRBJ1-6; D gene uncertain. CDR3 size: 14 residues. The V and J ends lost 7 bases and 6 bases respectively, with 13 bases between them. The germline CDR1 and CDR2 sequences are SNHLY and FYNNEI. The CDR3 DNA sequence: TGTGCCAGCACCTCATGGACGGGTAATTCACCCCTCCACTTT. Translated: CASTSWTGNSPLHF.

V gene TRBV5-4 combines with J gene TRBJ1-4, with a weak D call TRBD1 (5 bases). The CDR3 sequence is 14 residues long. CDR1 is SGHNT and CDR2 is YYREEE in the germline V gene (reference sequence). V was trimmed by 4 bases and J by 7 bases, leaving 14 bases between them. CDR3 residues: CASSQDGGGEKLFF. The DNA for the CDR3 is TGTGCCAGCAGCCAAGATGGTGGGGGTGAAAAACTGTTTTTT.

The CDR3 DNA reads as TGTGCCAGCGGGGGGGAGTTATTAGTCCCCCTCCACTTT. Its protein is CASGGELLVPLHF. The chain has TRBV19 and TRBJ1-6, with D perhaps TRBD1 (5 bases). Germline assignment: CDR1 LNHDA and CDR2 SQIVND (reference sequence). The CDR3 has 13 amino acids. V was shortened by 9 bases and J by 13 bases, with 19 bases between the two germline ends.

The V call is TRBV30, the J call TRBJ2-6, with a weak D call TRBD1 (6 bases). The CDR3 runs to 13 residues. CDR1 GTSNPN and CDR2 SVGIG come from the germline V gene (reference sequence). V shed 8 bases and J shed 1 base, with 9 bases lying between them. The CDR3 bases are TGTGCCCAAGACAGGTCTGGGGCCAACGTCCTGACTTTC. Its translation: CAQDRSGANVLTF.

V and J are TRBV13 and TRBJ1-1, with D hard to call. Germline V lookup: CDR1 PRHDT, CDR2 FYEKMQ (reference sequence). The CDR3 sequence is 15 residues long. V gave up 4 bases and J gave up 0 bases, with 12 bases separating them. CDR3 nucleotide sequence: TGTGCCAGCAGCTCCCAGGAGCTCATGAACACTGAAGCTTTCTTT. It encodes CASSSQELMNTEAFF.